This TCR beta chain was recovered during a study of blood T cell repertoires in COVID-19. Study at large: Samples representing acute and convalescent COVID-19 were sourced from the United States, Italy and Spain.

Trimming at V came to 2 bases and at J to 6 bases, leaving 7 bases not matched to a gene. From germline, CDR1 is GTSNPN and CDR2 SVGIG (reference sequence). This CDR3 contains 15 residues. TCRdb's copy holds only in-frame clones and misses some; the assay was immunoSEQ multiplex PCR. This table has under 350,000 clones, about 93% appearing once. The sequenced sample was peripheral blood. The clonotype was recovered from a woman in her 30s with COVID-19, enrolled during active disease. This chain uses TRBV30 with TRBJ1-5; TRBD1 matches at 10 bases. CDR3 DNA sequence: TGTGCCTGGAGTAAAGGTGGACAGGGGGGTCAGCCCCAGCATTTT. Its protein product is CAWSKGGQGGQPQHF.